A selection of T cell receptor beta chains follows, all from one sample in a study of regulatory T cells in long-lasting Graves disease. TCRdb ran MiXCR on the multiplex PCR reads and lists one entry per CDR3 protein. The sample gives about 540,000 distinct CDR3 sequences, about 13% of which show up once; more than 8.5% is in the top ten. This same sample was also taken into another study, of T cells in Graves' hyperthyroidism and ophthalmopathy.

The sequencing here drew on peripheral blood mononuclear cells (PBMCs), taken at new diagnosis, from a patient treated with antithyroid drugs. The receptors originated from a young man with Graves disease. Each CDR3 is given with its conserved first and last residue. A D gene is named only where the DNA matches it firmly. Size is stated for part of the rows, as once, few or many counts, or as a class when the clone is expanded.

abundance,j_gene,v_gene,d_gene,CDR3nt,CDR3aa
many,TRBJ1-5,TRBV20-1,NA,TGCAGTGCTACGAGGGTCAGCCTCAATCAGCCCCAGCATTTT,CSATRVSLNQPQHF
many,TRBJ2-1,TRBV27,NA,TGTGCCAGCAGTCCAAGGGGCACCTCCTACAATGAGCAGTTCTTC,CASSPRGTSYNEQFF
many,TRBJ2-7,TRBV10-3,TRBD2,TGTGCCATCAAAGGGCTAGCGGGCCACGAGCAGTACTTC,CAIKGLAGHEQYF
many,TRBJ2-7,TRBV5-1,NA,TGCGCCAGCAGCTTGGGCTCTAGACCGGGCTACGAGCAGTACTTC,CASSLGSRPGYEQYF
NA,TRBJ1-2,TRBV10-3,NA,TGTGCCATCACCGAAGTACGGGGAGGGAACTATGGCTACACCTTC,CAITEVRGGNYGYTF
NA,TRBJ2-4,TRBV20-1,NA,TGCAGTGCTAGAGAGTCCGGGCCCAGCTCCTACAATGAGCAGTACTTC,CSARESGPSSYNEQYF
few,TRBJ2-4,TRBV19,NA,TGTGCCAGTAGTATAGGAGACAGTCTAGCCAAAAACATTCAGTACTTC,CASSIGDSLAKNIQYF
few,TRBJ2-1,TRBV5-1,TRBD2,TGCGCCAGCAGCTTACAGGGGACTAGCGGGGCCACCCATGAGCAGTTCTTC,CASSLQGTSGATHEQFF
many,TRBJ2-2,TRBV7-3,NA,TGTGCCAGCAGCTTACGTCCACTAGCACCGAACACCGGGGAGCTGTTTTTT,CASSLRPLAPNTGELFF
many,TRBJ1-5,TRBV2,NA,TGTGCCAGCAGTCAACCGGGACGGGGGGCTCAGCCCCAGCATTTT,CASSQPGRGAQPQHF
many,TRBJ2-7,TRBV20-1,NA,TGCAGTGCTAGAAGGCAACCCTGGGACGAGCAGTACTTC,CSARRQPWDEQYF
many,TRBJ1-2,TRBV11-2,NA,TGTGCCAGCAGCTCCGTCCGGGGTAAATGGCGGTTTGGCTACACCTTC,CASSSVRGKWRFGYTF
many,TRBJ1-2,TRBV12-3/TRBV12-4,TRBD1,TGTGCCAGCAGTAGGGACAGCACTTACTATGGCTACACCTTC,CASSRDSTYYGYTF
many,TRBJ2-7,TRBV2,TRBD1,TGTGCCAGCAGAACCGGGACAGGGGTTTACGAGCAGTACTTC,CASRTGTGVYEQYF
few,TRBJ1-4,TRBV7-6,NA,TGTGCCAGCAGCTTATTCACCAGGGAGGACGAAAAACTGTTTTTT,CASSLFTREDEKLFF
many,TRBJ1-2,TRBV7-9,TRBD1,TGTGCCAGCAGGGAACAGGGGGCGCGAAACTATGGCTACACCTTC,CASREQGARNYGYTF
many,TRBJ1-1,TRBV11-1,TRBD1,TGTGCCAGCAGCCAAACCGGGACAGGGGGCACTGAAGCTTTCTTT,CASSQTGTGGTEAFF
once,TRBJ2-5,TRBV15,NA,TGTGCCACCAGCCGGATCAAGTTCCAAGAGACCCAGTACTTC,CATSRIKFQETQYF
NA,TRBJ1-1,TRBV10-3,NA,TGTGCCATCAGTGAGTCGGCAGAGACTGAAGCTTTCTTT,CAISESAETEAFF
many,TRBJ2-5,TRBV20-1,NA,TGCAGTGCTAGAGGTTTGCTAGCTGTAGAGACCCAGTACTTC,CSARGLLAVETQYF
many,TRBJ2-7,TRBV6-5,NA,TGTGCCAGCAGTTTCGGAACACAACCAGTCCCCTACGAGCAGTACTTC,CASSFGTQPVPYEQYF
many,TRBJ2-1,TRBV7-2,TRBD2,TGTGCCAGCAGCTCCCCCGGGACTAGCGATATCTTC,CASSSPGTSDIF
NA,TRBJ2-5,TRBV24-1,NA,TGTGCCACCAGTGACCCCGCTTGGGGTCGAGAGACCCAGTACTTC,CATSDPAWGRETQYF
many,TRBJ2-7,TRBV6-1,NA,TGTGCCAGCAGAAGAGGCGGTAATTCCTACGAGCAGTACTTC,CASRRGGNSYEQYF
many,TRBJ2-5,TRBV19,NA,TGTGCCAGTAGTATCAACTCACAAGAGACCCAGTACTTC,CASSINSQETQYF
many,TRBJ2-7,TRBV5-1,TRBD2,TGCGCCAGCAGCCAGGACACTAGCGGGAGGGCCTTCTACGAGCAGTACTTC,CASSQDTSGRAFYEQYF
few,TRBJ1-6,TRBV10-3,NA,TGTGCCAGGTTCGACAGGACGAATTCACCCCTCCACTTT,CARFDRTNSPLHF
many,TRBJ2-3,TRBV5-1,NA,TGCGCCAGCAGCGCCCCAGGGGATACGCAGTATTTT,CASSAPGDTQYF
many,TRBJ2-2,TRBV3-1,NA,TGTGCCAGCAGCCAAGGCGGGACAATCACCGGGGAGCTGTTTTTT,CASSQGGTITGELFF
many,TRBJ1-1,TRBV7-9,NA,TGTGCCAGCAGCTTCGAAAGGATGGGAGCTTTCTTT,CASSFERMGAFF
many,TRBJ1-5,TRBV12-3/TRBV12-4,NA,TGTGCCAGCAGTATCGGACGAGGGAATCAGCCCCAGCATTTT,CASSIGRGNQPQHF
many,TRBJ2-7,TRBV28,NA,TGTGCCAGCAGTTTATCTCTGGGGGCAAAGCAGTACTTC,CASSLSLGAKQYF
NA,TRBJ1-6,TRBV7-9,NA,TGTGCCAGCAGCTTCCTGGAGAGAGAATCACCCCTCCACTTT,CASSFLERESPLHF
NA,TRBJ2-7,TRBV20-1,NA,TGCAGTGCTACAACTAGGCCTATTTCCTACGAGCAGTACTTC,CSATTRPISYEQYF
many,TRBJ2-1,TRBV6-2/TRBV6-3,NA,TGTGCCAGCAGTTACGGCCTAGGGGGTGGCCGCTACAATGAGCAGTTCTTC,CASSYGLGGGRYNEQFF
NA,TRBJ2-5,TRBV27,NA,TGTGCCAGCAGTGCTTACAGCCAAGAGACCCAGTACTTC,CASSAYSQETQYF
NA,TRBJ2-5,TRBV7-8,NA,TGTGCCAGCAGCAAATACGCGGATAGAGAGACCCAGTACTTC,CASSKYADRETQYF
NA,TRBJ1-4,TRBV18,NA,TGTGCCAGCTCACGACAGTCTAATGAAAAACTGTTTTTT,CASSRQSNEKLFF
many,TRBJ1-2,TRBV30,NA,TGTGCCTGGGTCCAGACAGCCTTCTATGGCTACACCTTC,CAWVQTAFYGYTF
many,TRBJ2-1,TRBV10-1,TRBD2,TGCGCCAGCAGTGCGGAAGCGGGAGGGTGGTTGGATGAGCAGTTCTTC,CASSAEAGGWLDEQFF
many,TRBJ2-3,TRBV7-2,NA,TGTGCCAGCACCTTGGCTACAGATACGCAGTATTTT,CASTLATDTQYF
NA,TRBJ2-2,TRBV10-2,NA,TGCGCCAGCAGTGACGAGGGGGTTTACACCGGGGAGCTGTTTTTT,CASSDEGVYTGELFF
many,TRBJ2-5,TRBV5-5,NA,TGTGCCAGCAGCTTGTTTCCGGATCAAGAGACCCAGTACTTC,CASSLFPDQETQYF
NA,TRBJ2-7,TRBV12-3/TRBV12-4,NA,TGTGCCAGCAGCCTCCCAGTCCGGGACCGACCCCCCTACGAGCAGTACTTC,CASSLPVRDRPPYEQYF
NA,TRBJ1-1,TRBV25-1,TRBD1,TGTGCCAGCAGTGAATCCGGGACAGAAACTAGTGCTTTCTTT,CASSESGTETSAFF
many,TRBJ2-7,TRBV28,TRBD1,TGTGCCAGCAGTCCCCAAGCGCACAGGGGGATCGAGCAGTACTTC,CASSPQAHRGIEQYF
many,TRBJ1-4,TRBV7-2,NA,TGTGCCAGCAGCTTATCGCCAGGGCGTCCAACTAATGAAAAACTGTTTTTT,CASSLSPGRPTNEKLFF
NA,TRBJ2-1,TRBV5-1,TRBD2,TGCGCCAGCAGCTGGCCCCCGGGAGGGGAGGGGTACAATGAGCAGTTCTTC,CASSWPPGGEGYNEQFF
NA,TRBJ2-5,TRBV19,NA,TGTGCCAGTAGTATAGAGCAGCGGTGGGGGGAGACCCAGTACTTC,CASSIEQRWGETQYF
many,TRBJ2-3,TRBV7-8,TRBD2,TGTGCCAGCAGCCTTCGGGGGGTGACAGATACGCAGTATTTT,CASSLRGVTDTQYF